Sequencing of this TCR beta chain was carried out in a study of shared clonotypes between healthy human individuals. Broader study findings: A generally larger estimated richness was seen in naive subsets than in memory subsets.

Naive CD8 cells comprised CD45RO-negative, CCR7-positively selected cells, excluding terminally differentiated effector memory CD45RA+ cells. This CDR3 region has 14 residues. Trimming at V came to 7 bases and at J to 5 bases, leaving 10 bases not matched to a gene. Per the germline V gene, CDR1 is MGHDK and CDR2 is SYGVNS. The table came from immunoSEQ multiplex PCR; TCRdb's copy has only in-frame clones and leaves some out. The table includes some 2.1 million clones, around 96% detected once. In the case of this clone: Its antigen is currently unknown.

The clonotype comes from a man between 18 and 35 years old in good health. This chain links TRBV25-1 with TRBJ2-7, with TRBD1 matching 8 bases. The sample consisted of naive CD8+ T cells sorted from blood. In nucleotides, the CDR3 is TGTGCCAGCACCCCATCGGACAGGGACCACGAGCAGTACTTC. Its translation is CASTPSDRDHEQYF.